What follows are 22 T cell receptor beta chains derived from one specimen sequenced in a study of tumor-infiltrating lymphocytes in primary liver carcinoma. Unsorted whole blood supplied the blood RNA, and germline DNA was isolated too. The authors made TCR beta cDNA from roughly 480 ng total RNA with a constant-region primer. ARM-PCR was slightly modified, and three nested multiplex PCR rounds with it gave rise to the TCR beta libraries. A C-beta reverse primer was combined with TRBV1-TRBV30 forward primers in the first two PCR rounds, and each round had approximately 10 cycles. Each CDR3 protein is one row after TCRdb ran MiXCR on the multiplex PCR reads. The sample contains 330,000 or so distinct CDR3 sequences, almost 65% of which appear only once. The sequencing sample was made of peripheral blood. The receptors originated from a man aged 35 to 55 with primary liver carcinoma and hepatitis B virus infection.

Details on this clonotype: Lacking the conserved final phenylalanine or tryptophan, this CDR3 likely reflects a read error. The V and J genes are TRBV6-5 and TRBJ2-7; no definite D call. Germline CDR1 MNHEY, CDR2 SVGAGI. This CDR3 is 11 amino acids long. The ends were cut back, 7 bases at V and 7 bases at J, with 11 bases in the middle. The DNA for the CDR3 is TGTGCCAGCATGGTGGAAACAGAGCAGTACTCC. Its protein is CASMVETEQYS.

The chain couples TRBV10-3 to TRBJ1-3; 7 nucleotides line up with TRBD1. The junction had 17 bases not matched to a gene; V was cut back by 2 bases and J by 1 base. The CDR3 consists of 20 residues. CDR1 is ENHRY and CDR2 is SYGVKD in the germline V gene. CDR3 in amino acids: CAISESDSSGTALSGNTIYF. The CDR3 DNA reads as TGTGCCATCAGTGAGAGTGACTCGTCCGGGACAGCTCTTTCTGGAAACACCATATATTTT.

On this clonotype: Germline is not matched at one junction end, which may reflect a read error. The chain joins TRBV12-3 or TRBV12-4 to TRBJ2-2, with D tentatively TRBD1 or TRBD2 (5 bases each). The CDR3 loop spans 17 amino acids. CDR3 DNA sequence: TGTGCCAGCAGTACCCCGGGCAGGGATGGTCGTGCCGGGGAACTGTTTTTT. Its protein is CASSTPGRDGRAGELFF.

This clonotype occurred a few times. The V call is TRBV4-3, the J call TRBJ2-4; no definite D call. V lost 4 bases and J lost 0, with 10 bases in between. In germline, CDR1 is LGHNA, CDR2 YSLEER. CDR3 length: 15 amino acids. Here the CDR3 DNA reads TGCGCCAGCAGCCCTTCGTTAGAAGCCAAAAACATTCAGTACTTC. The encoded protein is CASSPSLEAKNIQYF.

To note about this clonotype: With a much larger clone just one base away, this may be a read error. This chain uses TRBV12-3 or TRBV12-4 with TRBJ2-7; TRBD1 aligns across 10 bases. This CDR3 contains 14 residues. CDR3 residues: CASSHRDRGHDQYF. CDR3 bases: TGTGCCAGCAGTCACCGGGACAGGGGCCACGATCAGTACTTC.

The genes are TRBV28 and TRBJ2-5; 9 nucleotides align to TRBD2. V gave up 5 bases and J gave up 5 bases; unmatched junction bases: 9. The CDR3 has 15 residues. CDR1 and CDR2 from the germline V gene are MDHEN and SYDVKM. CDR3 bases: TGTGCCAGCAGTCTTCCCGGGACTAGCATGGAGACCCAGTACTTC. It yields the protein CASSLPGTSMETQYF.

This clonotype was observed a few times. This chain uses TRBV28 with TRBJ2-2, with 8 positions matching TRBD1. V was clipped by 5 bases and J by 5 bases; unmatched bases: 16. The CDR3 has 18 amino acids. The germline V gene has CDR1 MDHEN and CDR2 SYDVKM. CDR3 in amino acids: CASSPPLTGGVKTGELFF. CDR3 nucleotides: TGTGCCAGCAGTCCACCCCTAACAGGGGGAGTTAAGACCGGGGAGCTGTTTTTT.

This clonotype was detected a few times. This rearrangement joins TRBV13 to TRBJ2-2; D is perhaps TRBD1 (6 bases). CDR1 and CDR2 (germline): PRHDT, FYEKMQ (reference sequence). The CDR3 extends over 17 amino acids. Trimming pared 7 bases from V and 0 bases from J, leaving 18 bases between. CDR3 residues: CASKGKGETANTGELFF. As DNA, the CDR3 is TGTGCCAGCAAAGGGAAGGGGGAAACCGCGAACACCGGGGAGCTGTTTTTT.

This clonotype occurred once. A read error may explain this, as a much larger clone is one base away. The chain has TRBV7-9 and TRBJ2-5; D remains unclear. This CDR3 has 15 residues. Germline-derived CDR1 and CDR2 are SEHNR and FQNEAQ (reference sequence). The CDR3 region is CASSLALDNLETQHF. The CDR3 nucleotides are TGTGCCAGCAGCTTAGCTTTAGATAATCTGGAGACCCAGCACTTC.

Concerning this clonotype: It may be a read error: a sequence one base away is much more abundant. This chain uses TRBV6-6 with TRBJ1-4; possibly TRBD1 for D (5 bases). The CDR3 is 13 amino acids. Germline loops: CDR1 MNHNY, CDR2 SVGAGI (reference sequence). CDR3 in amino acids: CASTTAPNEKLIF. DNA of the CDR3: TGTGCCTCTACGACAGCCCCTAATGAAAAACTGATTTTT.

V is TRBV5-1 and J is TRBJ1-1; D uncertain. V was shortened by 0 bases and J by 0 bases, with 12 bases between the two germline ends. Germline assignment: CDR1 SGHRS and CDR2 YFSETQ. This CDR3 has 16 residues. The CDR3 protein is CASSLGQVQMNTEAFF. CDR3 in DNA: TGCGCCAGCAGCTTGGGGCAGGTTCAAATGAACACTGAAGCTTTCTTT. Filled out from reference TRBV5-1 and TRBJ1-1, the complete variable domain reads KAGVTQTPRYLIKTRGQQVTLSCSPISGHRSVSWYQQTPGQGLQFLFEYFSETQRNKGNFPGRFSGRQFSNSRSEMNVSTLELGDSALYLCASSLGQVQMNTEAFFGQGTRLTVV.

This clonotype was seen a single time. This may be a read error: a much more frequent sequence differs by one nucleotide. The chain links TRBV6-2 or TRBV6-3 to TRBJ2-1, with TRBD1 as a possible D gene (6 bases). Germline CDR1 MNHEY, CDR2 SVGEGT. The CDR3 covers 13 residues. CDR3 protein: CASTGSPYNGQFF. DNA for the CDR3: TGTGCCAGTACAGGGTCCCCCTACAATGGGCAGTTCTTC.

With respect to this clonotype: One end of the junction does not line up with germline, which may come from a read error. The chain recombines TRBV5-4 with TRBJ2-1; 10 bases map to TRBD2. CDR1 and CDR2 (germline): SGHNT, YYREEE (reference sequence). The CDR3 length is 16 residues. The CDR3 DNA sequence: TGTGTCAGCAGCTCGCTCGCTAGCGGGAGTTTAAATGAGCAGTTCTTC. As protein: CVSSSLASGSLNEQFF. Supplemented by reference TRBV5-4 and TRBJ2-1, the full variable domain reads ETGVTQSPTHLIKTRGQQVTLRCSSQSGHNTVSWYQQALGQGPQFIFQYYREEENGRGNFPPRFSGLQFPNYSSELNVNALELDDSALYLCVSSSLASGSLNEQFFGPGTRLTVL.

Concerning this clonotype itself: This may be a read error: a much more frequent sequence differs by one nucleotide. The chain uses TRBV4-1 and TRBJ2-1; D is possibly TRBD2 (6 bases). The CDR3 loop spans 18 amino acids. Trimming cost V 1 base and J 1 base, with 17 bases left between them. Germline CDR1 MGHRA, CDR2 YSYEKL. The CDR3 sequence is CASSQGPSVASSYNEQFF. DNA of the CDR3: TGCGCCAGCAGCCAAGGTCCTAGCGTGGCCTCATCCTACAATGAGCAGTTCTTC.

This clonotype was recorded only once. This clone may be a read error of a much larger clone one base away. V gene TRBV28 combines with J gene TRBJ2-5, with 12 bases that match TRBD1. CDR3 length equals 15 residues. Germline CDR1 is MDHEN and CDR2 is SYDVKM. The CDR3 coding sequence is TGTGCCAGCATCGGGGACAGGGGGCTTGGAGAGACCCAGTGCTTC. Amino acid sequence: CASIGDRGLGETQCF.

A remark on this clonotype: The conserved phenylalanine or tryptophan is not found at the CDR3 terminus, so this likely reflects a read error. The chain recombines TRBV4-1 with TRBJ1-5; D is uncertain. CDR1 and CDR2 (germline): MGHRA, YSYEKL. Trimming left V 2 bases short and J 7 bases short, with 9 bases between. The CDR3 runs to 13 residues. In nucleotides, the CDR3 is TGCGCCAGCAGCCAAAACGGTGGGCAGCCCCAGCATTCT. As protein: CASSQNGGQPQHS.

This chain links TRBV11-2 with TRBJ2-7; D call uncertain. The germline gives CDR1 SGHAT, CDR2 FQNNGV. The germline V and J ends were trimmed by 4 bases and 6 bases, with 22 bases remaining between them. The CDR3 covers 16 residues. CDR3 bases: TGTGCCAGCAGCTCGATACTGGGTAGAGGCGCCTGCGAGCAGTACTTC. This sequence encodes CASSSILGRGACEQYF.

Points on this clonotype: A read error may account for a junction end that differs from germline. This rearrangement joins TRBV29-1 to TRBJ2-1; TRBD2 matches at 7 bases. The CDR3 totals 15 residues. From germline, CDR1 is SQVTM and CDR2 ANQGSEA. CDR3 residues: CSVEASLTGGNEQLF. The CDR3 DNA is TGCAGCGTTGAAGCTTCTCTAACGGGAGGCAATGAGCAGCTCTTC.

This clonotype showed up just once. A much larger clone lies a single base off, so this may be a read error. CDR3 residues: CASSVIGCSYNEQFF. CDR3 coding DNA: TGCGCCAGCAGCGTCATTGGTTGCTCCTACAATGAGCAGTTCTTC. The chain combines TRBV4-1 with TRBJ2-1; no reliable D call. V gave up 5 bases and J gave up 0 bases, with 11 bases separating them. The germline gives CDR1 MGHRA, CDR2 YSYEKL. The CDR3 length is 15 residues.

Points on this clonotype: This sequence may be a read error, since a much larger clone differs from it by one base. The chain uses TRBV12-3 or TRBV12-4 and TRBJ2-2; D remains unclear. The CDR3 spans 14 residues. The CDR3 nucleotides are TGTGCCAGCAGTCCGCAGGCGCACACCGAGGAGCTGTTTTTT. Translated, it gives CASSPQAHTEELFF.

CDR3 sequence: CASLSQGPYNEQFF. The CDR3 DNA reads as TGTGCCAGCTTAAGTCAGGGCCCTTACAATGAGCAGTTCTTC. The rearrangement joins TRBV11-2 to TRBJ2-1, with a possible D match to TRBD1 (5 bases). V was trimmed by 8 bases and J by 4 bases, leaving 15 bases between them. Germline-derived CDR1 and CDR2 are SGHAT and FQNNGV. This CDR3 spans 14 amino acids.

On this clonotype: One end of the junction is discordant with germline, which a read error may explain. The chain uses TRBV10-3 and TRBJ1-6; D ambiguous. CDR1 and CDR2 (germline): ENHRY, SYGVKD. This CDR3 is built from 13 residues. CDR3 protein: CAVRPGGNSPLHF. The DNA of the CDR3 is TGTGCCGTCAGACCGGGCGGTAATTCACCCCTCCACTTT.